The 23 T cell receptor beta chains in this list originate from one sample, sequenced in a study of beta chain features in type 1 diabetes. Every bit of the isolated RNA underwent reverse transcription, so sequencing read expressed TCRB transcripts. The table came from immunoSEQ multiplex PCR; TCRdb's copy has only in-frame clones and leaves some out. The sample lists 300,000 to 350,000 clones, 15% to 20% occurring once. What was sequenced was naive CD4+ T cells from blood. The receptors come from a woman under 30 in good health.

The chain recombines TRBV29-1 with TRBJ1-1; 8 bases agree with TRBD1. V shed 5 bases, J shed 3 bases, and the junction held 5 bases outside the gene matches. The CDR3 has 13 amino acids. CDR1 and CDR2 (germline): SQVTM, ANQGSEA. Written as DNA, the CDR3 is TGCAGCGTTCGACAGGGGCCGGACACTGAAGCTTTCTTT. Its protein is CSVRQGPDTEAFF.

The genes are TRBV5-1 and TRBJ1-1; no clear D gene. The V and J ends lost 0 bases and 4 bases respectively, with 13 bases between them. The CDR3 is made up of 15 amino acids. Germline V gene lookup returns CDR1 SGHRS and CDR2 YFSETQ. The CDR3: CASSLGLDWRTEAFF. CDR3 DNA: TGCGCCAGCAGCTTGGGACTCGATTGGCGCACTGAAGCTTTCTTT.

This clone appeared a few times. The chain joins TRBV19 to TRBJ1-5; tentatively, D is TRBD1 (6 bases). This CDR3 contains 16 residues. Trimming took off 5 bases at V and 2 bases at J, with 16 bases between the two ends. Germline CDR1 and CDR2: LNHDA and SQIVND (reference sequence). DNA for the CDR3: TGTGCCAGTAGTGCCGCTCGGCAGGGGCGCAATCAGCCCCAGCATTTT. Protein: CASSAARQGRNQPQHF.

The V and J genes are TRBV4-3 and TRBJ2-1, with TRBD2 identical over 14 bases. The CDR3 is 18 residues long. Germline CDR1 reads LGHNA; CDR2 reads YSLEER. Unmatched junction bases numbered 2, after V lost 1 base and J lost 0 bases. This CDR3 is CASSQGTSGGFSYNEQFF. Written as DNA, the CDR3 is TGCGCCAGCAGCCAAGGGACTAGCGGGGGGTTCTCCTACAATGAGCAGTTCTTC.

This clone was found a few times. CDR3 region: CASSLVSGKETQYF. The CDR3 DNA follows: TGTGCCAGCAGCTTAGTCTCAGGGAAAGAGACCCAGTACTTC. The V gene is TRBV7-9, the J gene TRBJ2-5, with D tentatively TRBD1 (5 bases). Germline CDR1 reads SEHNR; CDR2 reads FQNEAQ (reference sequence). The CDR3 spans 14 residues. V dropped 1 base and J dropped 3 bases, with 9 bases sitting between them.

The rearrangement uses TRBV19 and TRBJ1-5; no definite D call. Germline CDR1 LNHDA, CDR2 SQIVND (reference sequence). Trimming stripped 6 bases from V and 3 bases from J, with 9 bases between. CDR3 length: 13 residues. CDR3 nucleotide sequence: TGTGCCAGTAGGACACCCCCCAATCAGCCCCAGCATTTT. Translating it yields CASRTPPNQPQHF. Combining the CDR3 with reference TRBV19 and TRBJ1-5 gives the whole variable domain DGGITQSPKYLFRKEGQNVTLSCEQNLNHDAMYWYRQDPGQGLRLIYYSQIVNDFQKGDIAEGYSVSREKKESFPLTVTSAQKNPTAFYLCASRTPPNQPQHFGDGTRLSIL.

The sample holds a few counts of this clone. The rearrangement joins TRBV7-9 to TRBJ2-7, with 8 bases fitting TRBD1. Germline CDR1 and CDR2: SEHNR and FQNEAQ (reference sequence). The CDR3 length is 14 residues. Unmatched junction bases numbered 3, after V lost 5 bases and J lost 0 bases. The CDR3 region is CASSRDRGSYEQYF. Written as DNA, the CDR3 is TGTGCCAGCAGCCGCGACAGGGGCTCCTACGAGCAGTACTTC.

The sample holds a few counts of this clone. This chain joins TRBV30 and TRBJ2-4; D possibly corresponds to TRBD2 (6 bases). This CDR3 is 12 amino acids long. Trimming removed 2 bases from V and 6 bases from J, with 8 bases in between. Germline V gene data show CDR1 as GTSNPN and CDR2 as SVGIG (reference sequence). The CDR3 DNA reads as TGTGCCTGGAGTTTGGGGGGAAACATTCAGTACTTC. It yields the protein CAWSLGGNIQYF.

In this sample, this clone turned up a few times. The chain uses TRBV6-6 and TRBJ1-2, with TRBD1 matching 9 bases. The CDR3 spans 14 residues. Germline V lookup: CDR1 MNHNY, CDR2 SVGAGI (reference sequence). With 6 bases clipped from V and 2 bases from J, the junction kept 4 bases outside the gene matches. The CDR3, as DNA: TGTGCCAGCAGACAGGGGGCAGAGAACTATGGCTACACCTTC. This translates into CASRQGAENYGYTF.

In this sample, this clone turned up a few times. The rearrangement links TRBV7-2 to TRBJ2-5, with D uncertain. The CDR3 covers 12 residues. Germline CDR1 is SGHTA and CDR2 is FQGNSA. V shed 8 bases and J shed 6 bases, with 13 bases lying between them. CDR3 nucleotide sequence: TGTGCCAGCCGCCTCCCGGAGAAGACCCAGTACTTC. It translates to CASRLPEKTQYF.

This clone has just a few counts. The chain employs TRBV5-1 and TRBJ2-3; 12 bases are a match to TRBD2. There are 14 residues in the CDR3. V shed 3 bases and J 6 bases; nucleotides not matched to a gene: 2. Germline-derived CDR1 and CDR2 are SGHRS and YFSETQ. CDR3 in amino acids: CASSSTSGSDTQYF. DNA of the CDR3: TGCGCCAGCAGCTCGACTAGCGGGAGCGATACGCAGTATTTT.

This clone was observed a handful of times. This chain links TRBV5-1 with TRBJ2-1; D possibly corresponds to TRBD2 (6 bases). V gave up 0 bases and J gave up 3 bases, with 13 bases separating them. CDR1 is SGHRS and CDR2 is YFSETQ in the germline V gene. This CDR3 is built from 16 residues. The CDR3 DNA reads TGCGCCAGCAGCTTGGAACGGCGGGGAGACTACAATGAGCAGTTCTTC. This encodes CASSLERRGDYNEQFF.

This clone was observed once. CDR3 in amino acids: CASSKQVQETQYF. Written as DNA, the CDR3 is TGTGCCAGTAGTAAGCAGGTCCAAGAGACCCAGTACTTC. The rearrangement joins TRBV19 to TRBJ2-5, with D hard to call. The germline V gene has CDR1 LNHDA and CDR2 SQIVND (reference sequence). Trimming took off 4 bases at V and 1 base at J, with 7 bases between the two ends. This CDR3 is built from 13 residues.

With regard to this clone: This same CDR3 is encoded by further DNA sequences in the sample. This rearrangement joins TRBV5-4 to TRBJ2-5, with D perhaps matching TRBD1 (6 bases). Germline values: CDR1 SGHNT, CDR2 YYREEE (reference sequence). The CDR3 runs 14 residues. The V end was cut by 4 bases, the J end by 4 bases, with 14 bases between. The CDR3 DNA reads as TGTGCCAGCAGCCCGGACAGAGGAAGAGAGACCCAGTACTTC. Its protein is CASSPDRGRETQYF.

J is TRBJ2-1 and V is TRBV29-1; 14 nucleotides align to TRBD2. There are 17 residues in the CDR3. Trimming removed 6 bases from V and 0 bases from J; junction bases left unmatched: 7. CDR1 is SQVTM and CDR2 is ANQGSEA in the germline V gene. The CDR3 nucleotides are TGCAGCGTGCCCGGGACTAGCGGGAGCTACTCCTACAATGAGCAGTTCTTC. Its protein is CSVPGTSGSYSYNEQFF.

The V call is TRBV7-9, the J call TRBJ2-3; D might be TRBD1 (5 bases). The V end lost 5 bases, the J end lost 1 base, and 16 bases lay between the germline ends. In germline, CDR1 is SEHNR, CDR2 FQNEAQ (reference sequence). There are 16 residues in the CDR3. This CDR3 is CASSRIVGARTDTQYF. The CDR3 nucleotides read TGTGCCAGCAGCCGCATAGTAGGGGCGCGCACAGATACGCAGTATTTT.

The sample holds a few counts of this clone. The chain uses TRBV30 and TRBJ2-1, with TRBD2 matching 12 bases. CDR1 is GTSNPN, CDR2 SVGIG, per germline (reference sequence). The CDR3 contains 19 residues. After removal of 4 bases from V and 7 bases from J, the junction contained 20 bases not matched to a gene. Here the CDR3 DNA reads TGTGCCTGGAATGGAGAGTGGGCTAGCGGGAGGGCCGGCATTAATGAGCAGTTCTTC. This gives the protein CAWNGEWASGRAGINEQFF.

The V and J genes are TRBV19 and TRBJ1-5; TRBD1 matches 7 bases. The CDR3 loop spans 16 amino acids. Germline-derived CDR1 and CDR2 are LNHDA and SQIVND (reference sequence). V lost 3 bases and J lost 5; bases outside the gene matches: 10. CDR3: CASSIPLDRKDQPQHF. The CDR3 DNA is TGTGCCAGTAGTATTCCATTGGACAGGAAGGATCAGCCCCAGCATTTT.

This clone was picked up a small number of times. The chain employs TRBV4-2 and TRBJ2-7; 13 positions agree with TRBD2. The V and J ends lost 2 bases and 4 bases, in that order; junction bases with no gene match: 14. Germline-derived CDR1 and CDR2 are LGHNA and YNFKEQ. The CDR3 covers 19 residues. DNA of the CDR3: TGTGCCAGCAGCCAACAAAACGGACTAGCGGGAGACGGAATGTACGAGCAGTACTTC. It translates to CASSQQNGLAGDGMYEQYF.

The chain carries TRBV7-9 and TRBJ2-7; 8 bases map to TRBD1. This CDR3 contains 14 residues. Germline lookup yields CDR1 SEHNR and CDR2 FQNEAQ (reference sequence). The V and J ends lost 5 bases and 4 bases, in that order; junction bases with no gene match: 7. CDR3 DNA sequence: TGTGCCAGCAGCCCGGACAGGGACGGATACGAGCAGTACTTC. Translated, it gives CASSPDRDGYEQYF.

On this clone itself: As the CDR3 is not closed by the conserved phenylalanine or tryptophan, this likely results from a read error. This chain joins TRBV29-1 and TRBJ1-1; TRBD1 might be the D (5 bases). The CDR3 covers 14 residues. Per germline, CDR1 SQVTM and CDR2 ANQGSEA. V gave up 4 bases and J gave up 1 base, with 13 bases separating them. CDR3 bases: TGCAGCGTTGTGGCGGGGACCCCGAACACTGAAGCTTTCCTT. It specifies CSVVAGTPNTEAFL.

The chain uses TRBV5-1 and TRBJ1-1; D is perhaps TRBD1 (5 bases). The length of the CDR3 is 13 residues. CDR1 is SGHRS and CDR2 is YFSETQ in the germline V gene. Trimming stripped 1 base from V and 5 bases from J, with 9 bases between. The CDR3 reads CASSLIGGTEAFF. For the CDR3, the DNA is TGCGCCAGCAGCTTGATTGGGGGGACTGAAGCTTTCTTT.

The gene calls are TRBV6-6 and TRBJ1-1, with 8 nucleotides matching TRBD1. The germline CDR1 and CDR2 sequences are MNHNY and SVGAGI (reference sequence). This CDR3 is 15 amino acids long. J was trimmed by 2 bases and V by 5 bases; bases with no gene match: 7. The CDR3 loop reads CASSVTGEGNTEAFF. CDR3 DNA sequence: TGTGCCAGCAGTGTGACAGGGGAAGGTAACACTGAAGCTTTCTTT.